This is a list of T cell receptor beta chains from one sample in a study of control samples from healthy donors and cancer patients. Profiled with immunoSEQ multiplex PCR; TCRdb holds only in-frame clones, not every one. The sample consists of around 160,000 clones, 93% of them appearing once. The sequenced material came from blood. The origin of the receptors is a man between 18 and 35 years old in good health. Each CDR3 is given with its conserved first and last residue. The order of the fields is clone size, J gene, V gene, D gene, CDR3 DNA, CDR3 protein. The D gene is left open where the match is weak. Clone sizes are given selectively: once, few, many, or a class where the clone is expanded.

clone_size: .; j_call: TRBJ2-5; v_call: TRBV14; d_call: TRBD2; cdr3_nt: TGTGCCAGCAGCCTTTTAGCGGGGGAGGAGACCCAGTACTTC; cdr3_aa: CASSLLAGEETQYF
clone_size: .; j_call: TRBJ1-2; v_call: TRBV6-5; d_call: .; cdr3_nt: TGTGCCAGCAGCGGGACACTCTCATATGGCTACACCTTC; cdr3_aa: CASSGTLSYGYTF
clone_size: .; j_call: TRBJ2-3; v_call: TRBV11-2; d_call: TRBD2; cdr3_nt: TGTGCCAGCAGCGCTAGCGGTCGGAGCACAGATACGCAGTATTTT; cdr3_aa: CASSASGRSTDTQYF
clone_size: once; j_call: TRBJ1-6; v_call: TRBV4-3; d_call: .; cdr3_nt: TGCGCCAGCAGCCAAGGCTCAGGGTTGGAGAATTCACCCCTCCACTTT; cdr3_aa: CASSQGSGLENSPLHF
clone_size: .; j_call: TRBJ2-3; v_call: TRBV6-6; d_call: TRBD1; cdr3_nt: TGTGCCAGCAGTCCAGCGATGACAGGGGATAGCACAGATACGCAGTATTTT; cdr3_aa: CASSPAMTGDSTDTQYF
clone_size: .; j_call: TRBJ1-2; v_call: TRBV6-5; d_call: .; cdr3_nt: TGTGCCAGCACCGAACAGGGCTCCTATGGCTACACCTTC; cdr3_aa: CASTEQGSYGYTF
clone_size: .; j_call: TRBJ2-1; v_call: TRBV11-3; d_call: TRBD2; cdr3_nt: TGTGCCAGCAGCTCCCGGGGGGAGAATGAGCAGTTCTTC; cdr3_aa: CASSSRGENEQFF
clone_size: .; j_call: TRBJ2-7; v_call: TRBV2; d_call: .; cdr3_nt: TGTGCCAGCAGTGAATGGCCAGGGGGGGCCTACGAGCAGTACTTC; cdr3_aa: CASSEWPGGAYEQYF
clone_size: .; j_call: TRBJ2-7; v_call: TRBV2; d_call: TRBD1; cdr3_nt: TGTGCCAGCATCGACAGGGGGCTCGACAAGTACTTC; cdr3_aa: CASIDRGLDKYF
clone_size: .; j_call: TRBJ2-7; v_call: TRBV2; d_call: .; cdr3_nt: TGTGCCATTACCAATAGGAGCGAGCAGTACTTC; cdr3_aa: CAITNRSEQYF
clone_size: .; j_call: TRBJ2-1; v_call: TRBV19; d_call: .; cdr3_nt: TGTGCCAGTAAAAGCCCCAGACAGTTTGAGCAGTTCTTC; cdr3_aa: CASKSPRQFEQFF
clone_size: .; j_call: TRBJ2-7; v_call: TRBV5-1; d_call: TRBD1; cdr3_nt: TGCGCCAGCAGCCCCTCGGGACAGGGGGGACACGAGCAGTACTTC; cdr3_aa: CASSPSGQGGHEQYF
clone_size: .; j_call: TRBJ2-1; v_call: TRBV7-9; d_call: .; cdr3_nt: TGTGCCAGCAGCTTAGCGGGGGGCAATGAGCAGTTCTTC; cdr3_aa: CASSLAGGNEQFF
clone_size: .; j_call: TRBJ1-5; v_call: TRBV28; d_call: .; cdr3_nt: TGTGCCCACGGCGAAACTCGACGGCAGCCCCAGCATTTT; cdr3_aa: CAHGETRRQPQHF
clone_size: .; j_call: TRBJ2-7; v_call: TRBV27; d_call: TRBD2; cdr3_nt: TGTGCCAGCAGTTTCTCTAGCGGCCCCTACGAGCAGTACTTC; cdr3_aa: CASSFSSGPYEQYF
clone_size: .; j_call: TRBJ1-1; v_call: TRBV12-5; d_call: TRBD1; cdr3_nt: TGTGCTAGTGGTCCCCCTGACAGGGACCGGATGAACACTGAAGCTTTCTTT; cdr3_aa: CASGPPDRDRMNTEAFF
clone_size: few; j_call: TRBJ1-3; v_call: TRBV27; d_call: .; cdr3_nt: TGTGCCAGCAGAATGACCTCGGGCAGCGCTGGAAACACCATATATTTT; cdr3_aa: CASRMTSGSAGNTIYF
clone_size: .; j_call: TRBJ1-1; v_call: TRBV29-1; d_call: .; cdr3_nt: TGCAGCGCTACGCGGAGGCCCACTGAAGCTTTCTTT; cdr3_aa: CSATRRPTEAFF
clone_size: once; j_call: TRBJ2-1; v_call: TRBV6-5; d_call: TRBD2; cdr3_nt: TGTGCCAGCGCTTGGCGGGAGGGCAATGAGCAGTTCTTC; cdr3_aa: CASAWREGNEQFF
clone_size: once; j_call: TRBJ2-1; v_call: TRBV12-3/TRBV12-4; d_call: .; cdr3_nt: TGTGCCAGCAGTTTACTAGCTCCCAATGAGCAGTTCTTC; cdr3_aa: CASSLLAPNEQFF
clone_size: .; j_call: TRBJ2-2; v_call: TRBV4-2; d_call: TRBD2; cdr3_nt: TGTGCCAGCAGCCTAATCGCACGCCGGACTAGCATGTCCGGGGAGCTGTTTTTT; cdr3_aa: CASSLIARRTSMSGELFF
clone_size: once; j_call: TRBJ1-5; v_call: TRBV11-2; d_call: TRBD1; cdr3_nt: TGTGCCAGCAGCTTCGGCCGGGACAGTAATCAGCCCCAGCATTTT; cdr3_aa: CASSFGRDSNQPQHF
clone_size: .; j_call: TRBJ1-3; v_call: TRBV15; d_call: .; cdr3_nt: TGTGCCACCAGCAGAGATCGGGGCGGATCTGGAAACACCATATATTTT; cdr3_aa: CATSRDRGGSGNTIYF
clone_size: .; j_call: TRBJ1-4; v_call: TRBV12-3/TRBV12-4; d_call: .; cdr3_nt: TGTGCCAGCAGTCCCGGGGGGGTAGGAAAACTGTTTTTT; cdr3_aa: CASSPGGVGKLFF
clone_size: .; j_call: TRBJ1-4; v_call: TRBV3-1/TRBV3-2; d_call: .; cdr3_nt: TGTGCCAGCAGCCAAGAATACGAAAAACTGTTTTTT; cdr3_aa: CASSQEYEKLFF
clone_size: .; j_call: TRBJ1-3; v_call: TRBV15; d_call: .; cdr3_nt: TGTGCCACCACCCTACCTGGAAACACCATATATTTT; cdr3_aa: CATTLPGNTIYF
clone_size: .; j_call: TRBJ1-5; v_call: TRBV19; d_call: TRBD1; cdr3_nt: TGTGCCAGTAGTTCGCCGGGACAGGTGATCGGAAGCAATCAGCCCCAGCATTTT; cdr3_aa: CASSSPGQVIGSNQPQHF
clone_size: once; j_call: TRBJ2-7; v_call: TRBV6-5; d_call: .; cdr3_nt: TGTGCCAGCAGCCAGGACAGAGGGCCCTACGAGCAGTACTTC; cdr3_aa: CASSQDRGPYEQYF
clone_size: once; j_call: TRBJ2-7; v_call: TRBV30; d_call: .; cdr3_nt: TGTGCCTGGAGTGTACTCAGCTACGAGCAGTACTTC; cdr3_aa: CAWSVLSYEQYF
clone_size: .; j_call: TRBJ2-1; v_call: TRBV11-3; d_call: .; cdr3_nt: TGTGCCAGCAGCTTAGGGGGACTGAGCTCCTACAATGAGCAGTTCTTC; cdr3_aa: CASSLGGLSSYNEQFF
clone_size: .; j_call: TRBJ1-1; v_call: TRBV4-3; d_call: .; cdr3_nt: TGCGCCAGCAGCCAAGATGATTACGGGGAAGCTTTCTTT; cdr3_aa: CASSQDDYGEAFF
clone_size: .; j_call: TRBJ1-1; v_call: TRBV20-1; d_call: TRBD1; cdr3_nt: TGCAGTGCTAGTTCCACAGGGGAGTACACTGAAGCTTTCTTT; cdr3_aa: CSASSTGEYTEAFF
clone_size: .; j_call: TRBJ1-2; v_call: TRBV13; d_call: TRBD1; cdr3_nt: TGTGCCAGCAGCTCAATCCCCACAGGGGAGGATGGCTACACCTTC; cdr3_aa: CASSSIPTGEDGYTF
clone_size: .; j_call: TRBJ2-7; v_call: TRBV30; d_call: .; cdr3_nt: TGTGCCTGGAGTGAGGGCTCAGGGGACTACGAGCAGTACTTC; cdr3_aa: CAWSEGSGDYEQYF
clone_size: .; j_call: TRBJ2-3; v_call: TRBV4-1; d_call: .; cdr3_nt: TGCGCCAGCAGCCAAGCAAGGGAAGCAGATACGCAGTATTTT; cdr3_aa: CASSQAREADTQYF
clone_size: .; j_call: TRBJ1-2; v_call: TRBV10-2; d_call: .; cdr3_nt: TGCGCCAGCAGCCCACCGGTGAAGACACATAACTATGGCTACACCTTC; cdr3_aa: CASSPPVKTHNYGYTF
clone_size: medium-sized; j_call: TRBJ1-6; v_call: TRBV4-1; d_call: .; cdr3_nt: TGCGCCAGCAGCCAAGTTGAAGACAGAACTAATTCACCCCTCCACTTT; cdr3_aa: CASSQVEDRTNSPLHF
clone_size: once; j_call: TRBJ2-3; v_call: TRBV29-1; d_call: .; cdr3_nt: TGCAGCGTTGGTGGGGGTCGCGGCACAGATACGCAGTATTTT; cdr3_aa: CSVGGGRGTDTQYF
clone_size: .; j_call: TRBJ1-1; v_call: TRBV4-2; d_call: .; cdr3_nt: TGTGCCAGCAGCGAGGAGGGGTCCTCGGCGGAAGCTTTCTTT; cdr3_aa: CASSEEGSSAEAFF
clone_size: .; j_call: TRBJ2-5; v_call: TRBV7-3; d_call: TRBD2; cdr3_nt: TGTGCCAGCAGCGCTAGCGGGCAAGAGACCCAGTACTTC; cdr3_aa: CASSASGQETQYF
clone_size: .; j_call: TRBJ2-7; v_call: TRBV7-9; d_call: TRBD1; cdr3_nt: TGTGCCAGCAGCTTATGGGGGGGACAGGGCTCCTACGAGCAGTACTTC; cdr3_aa: CASSLWGGQGSYEQYF
clone_size: .; j_call: TRBJ1-1; v_call: TRBV5-6; d_call: .; cdr3_nt: TGTGCCAGCAGCTTGTCCGTAGCGGACACTGAAGCTTTCTTT; cdr3_aa: CASSLSVADTEAFF
clone_size: .; j_call: TRBJ2-2; v_call: TRBV7-9; d_call: .; cdr3_nt: TGTGCCAGCAGCTTAGAGGTTCCGGGGACCGGGGAGCTGTTTTTT; cdr3_aa: CASSLEVPGTGELFF
clone_size: .; j_call: TRBJ1-1; v_call: TRBV5-6; d_call: TRBD1; cdr3_nt: TGTGCCAGCAGCTGGGTTACAGGGGGCGGAACTGAAGCTTTCTTT; cdr3_aa: CASSWVTGGGTEAFF
clone_size: .; j_call: TRBJ2-7; v_call: TRBV5-6; d_call: TRBD1; cdr3_nt: TGTGCCAGCAGCTTCTTTCCCCCCGGGACAGTCTACGAGCAGTACTTC; cdr3_aa: CASSFFPPGTVYEQYF
clone_size: .; j_call: TRBJ2-2; v_call: TRBV29-1; d_call: .; cdr3_nt: TGCAGTGCTATGGGGACATTGGTTAAGAACACCGGGGAGCTGTTTTTT; cdr3_aa: CSAMGTLVKNTGELFF
clone_size: .; j_call: TRBJ1-2; v_call: TRBV28; d_call: .; cdr3_nt: TGTGCCAGCACCTTGTCAGGGCGCGGAGGCTACACCTTC; cdr3_aa: CASTLSGRGGYTF
clone_size: .; j_call: TRBJ2-7; v_call: TRBV5-1; d_call: .; cdr3_nt: TGCGCCAGCAGCTTGGGACACTCCTACGAGCAGTACTTC; cdr3_aa: CASSLGHSYEQYF
clone_size: .; j_call: TRBJ1-5; v_call: TRBV3-1/TRBV3-2; d_call: .; cdr3_nt: TGTGCCAGCAGCCAGGGAGGGGGTAGTGGGAATCAGCCCCAGCATTTT; cdr3_aa: CASSQGGGSGNQPQHF
clone_size: .; j_call: TRBJ1-5; v_call: TRBV28; d_call: TRBD1; cdr3_nt: TGTGCCAGCAATGGGAGGCGGCAGGGGGTTCAGCCCCAGCATTTT; cdr3_aa: CASNGRRQGVQPQHF
clone_size: .; j_call: TRBJ1-1; v_call: TRBV15; d_call: .; cdr3_nt: TGTGCCACCAGCAGAGCGCCAGGCGAATCAGGGGTGAACACTGAAGCTTTCTTT; cdr3_aa: CATSRAPGESGVNTEAFF